This T cell receptor (beta chain) was documented in a study of blood T cell repertoires in COVID-19. The CDR3 has 14 residues. The trim removed 6 bases at V and 4 bases at J, leaving 5 bases unmatched. Germline V gene data show CDR1 as MDHEN and CDR2 as SYDVKM. This clone was seen at least ten times. In the authors' workflow: Using reference gene primer amplification, nucleated cell counts were estimated. Method: immunoSEQ multiplex PCR; TCRdb's copy keeps in-frame clones and lacks some. V, J and clone size reflect that table, while D and trimming were determined from the DNA. The table records 280,000 or so clones, about 90% of them present only once. Recruits, aged roughly 18 to 95 years, lived in around 24 US areas. Categorization into cohorts depended on clinical history that participants reported. Up to 2 weeks before entering the study, exposed participants had met a COVID-19 case.

This sequence joins TRBV28 and TRBJ2-3; 9 positions match TRBD1. The sequencing sample was made of PBMCs or T cells enriched from blood (not recorded which). The receptor was isolated from a woman aged 45-65 years who had been exposed to COVID-19. CDR3 amino acids: CASSGQGYADTQYF. The DNA for the CDR3 is TGTGCCAGCAGCGGACAGGGGTATGCAGATACGCAGTATTTT.